This TCR beta chain was sequenced during a study of T cell responses to AZD1222 COVID-19 vaccine. Study-wide results and limits: Reportedly, nearly half the spike-specific TCRs target unmutated variant regions. Spike-specific TCRs gained breadth and depth after people received two AZD1222 doses. Among the donors, most were white British and more were female, and clonal diversity was possibly underestimated.

Assay used: immunoSEQ multiplex PCR; TCRdb lists only in-frame clones, some missing. This sample has about 110,000 clones, with about nine tenths found just once. As regards this clone: What it binds is unknown.

The CDR3 is 18 amino acids. CDR1 and CDR2 from the germline V gene are SEHNR and FQNEAQ (reference sequence). The ends were cut back, 1 base at V and 3 bases at J, with 20 bases in the middle. The specimen comprised peripheral blood, sampled on day 0 of AZD1222 vaccination. The rearrangement joins TRBV7-9 to TRBJ2-3; tentatively, D is TRBD2 (5 bases). The sequence came from an adult in good health. The CDR3 DNA reads TGTGCCAGCAGCTTAGGCGGTAGCGCGAGACGGGAAACAGATACGCAGTATTTT. Translating it yields CASSLGGSARRETDTQYF.